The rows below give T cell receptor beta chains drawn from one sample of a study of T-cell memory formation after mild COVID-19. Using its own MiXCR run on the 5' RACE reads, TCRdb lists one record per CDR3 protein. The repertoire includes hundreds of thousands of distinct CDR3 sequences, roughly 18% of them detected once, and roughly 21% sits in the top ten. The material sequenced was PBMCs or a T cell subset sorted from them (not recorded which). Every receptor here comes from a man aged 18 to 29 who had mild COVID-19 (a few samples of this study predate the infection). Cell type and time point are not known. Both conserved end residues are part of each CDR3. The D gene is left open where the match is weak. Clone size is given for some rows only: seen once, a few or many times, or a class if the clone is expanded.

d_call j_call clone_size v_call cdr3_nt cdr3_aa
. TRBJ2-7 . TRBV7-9 TGTGCCAGCAGCTTCGGTACTAGCTCGGTCTACGAGCAGTACTTC CASSFGTSSVYEQYF
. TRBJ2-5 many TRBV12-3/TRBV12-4 TGTGCCAGCAGTTTGAGGGATCGGCAGACCCAGTACTTC CASSLRDRQTQYF
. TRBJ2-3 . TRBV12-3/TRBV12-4 TGTGCCAGCAGTTTTAGATACGAGGGAAACACAGATACGCAGTATTTT CASSFRYEGNTDTQYF
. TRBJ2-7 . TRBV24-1 TGTGCCACCGGCTGGCCGCAACGGGGCTTCTCCCACGAGCAGTACTTC CATGWPQRGFSHEQYF
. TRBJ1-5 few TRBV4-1 TGCGCCAGCAGCCAAGAAGGAGGCGGACAGCCCCAGCATTTT CASSQEGGGQPQHF
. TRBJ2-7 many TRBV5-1 TGCGCCAGCAGCTTGGCCGATAGCAACGCTGAGCAGTACTTC CASSLADSNAEQYF
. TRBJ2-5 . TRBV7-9 TGTGCCAGCAGCTTATCCCCTGAGCCCCGGACGGGATGGCAAGAGACCCAGTACTTC CASSLSPEPRTGWQETQYF
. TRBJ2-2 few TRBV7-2 TGTGCCAGCAGCTTAGTTCCCCTAGTAAGCACCGGGGAGCTGTTTTTT CASSLVPLVSTGELFF
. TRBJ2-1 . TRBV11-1 TGTGCCAGCAGCTTAAGCGGTTATGAGCAGTTCTTC CASSLSGYEQFF
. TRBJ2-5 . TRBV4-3 TGCGCCAGCAGCCAAGATCTCCCGGCGCTCCGAACCGGGGTGACCCAGTACTTC CASSQDLPALRTGVTQYF
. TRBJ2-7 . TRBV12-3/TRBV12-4 TGTGCCAGCAGTTTTGGGGGGTCTGGATCGTCGACCTACGAGCAGTACTTC CASSFGGSGSSTYEQYF
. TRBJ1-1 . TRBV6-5 TGTGCCAGCACTCTAGGGCAGAACACTGAAGCTTTCTTT CASTLGQNTEAFF
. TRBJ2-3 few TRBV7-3 TGTGCCAGCAGCTTAGGGTCGGCGGAAACGCAGTATTTT CASSLGSAETQYF
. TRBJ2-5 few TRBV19 TGTGCCAGTAAGGCCGAAGAGACCCAGTACTTC CASKAEETQYF
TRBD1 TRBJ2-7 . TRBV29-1 TGCAGCGTAGCCGGGACAGGCTACGAGCAGTACTTC CSVAGTGYEQYF